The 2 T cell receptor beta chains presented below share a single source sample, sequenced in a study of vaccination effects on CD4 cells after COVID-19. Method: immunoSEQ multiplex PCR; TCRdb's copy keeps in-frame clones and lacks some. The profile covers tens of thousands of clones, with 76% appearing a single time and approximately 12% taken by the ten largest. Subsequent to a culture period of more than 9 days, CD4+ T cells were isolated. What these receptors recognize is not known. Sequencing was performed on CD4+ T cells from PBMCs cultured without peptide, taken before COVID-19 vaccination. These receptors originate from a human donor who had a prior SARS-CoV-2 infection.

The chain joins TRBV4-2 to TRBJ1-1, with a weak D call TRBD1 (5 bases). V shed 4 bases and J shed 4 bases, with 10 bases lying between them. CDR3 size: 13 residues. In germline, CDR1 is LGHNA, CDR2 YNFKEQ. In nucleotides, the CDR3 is TGTGCCAGCAGCCCCAGGGATGGCACTGAAGCTTTCTTT. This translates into CASSPRDGTEAFF.

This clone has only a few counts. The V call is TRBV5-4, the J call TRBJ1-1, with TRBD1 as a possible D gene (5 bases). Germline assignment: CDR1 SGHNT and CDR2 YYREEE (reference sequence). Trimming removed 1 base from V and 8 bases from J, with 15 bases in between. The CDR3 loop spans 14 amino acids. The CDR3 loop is CASSLISAEGEAFF. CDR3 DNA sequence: TGTGCCAGCAGCTTGATATCTGCGGAGGGGGAAGCTTTCTTT.